This paragraph reports one TCR beta chain. Recruited during active infection, patients (from Seattle) were subsequently followed longitudinally. Authors' analysis steps: It was from reference gene primer amplification that nucleated cell counts were estimated. Profiling relied on immunoSEQ multiplex PCR, and the TCRdb table lists in-frame clones only, not all of them. The V and J calls and the clone size are those of that table, but D and trimming were determined from the DNA. The sample lists 150,000 to 180,000 clones, about 80% occurring once. The sample comes from a study of blood T cell repertoires in COVID-19. Looking at the study overall: The analysed material was cDNA or gDNA that came from T cells, B-cell-depleted T cells, or PBMCs.

The source of this sequence is a woman aged 55-69 years with COVID-19, enrolled during active disease. The specimen sequenced was peripheral blood.

The CDR3 spells CASSPPRQGKTEAFF. DNA of the CDR3: TGTGCCAGCAGTCCCCCCCGGCAGGGTAAGACTGAAGCTTTCTTT. The V gene is TRBV27, the J gene TRBJ1-1, with D maybe TRBD1 (5 bases). The ends were cut back, 5 bases at V and 5 bases at J, with 18 bases in the middle. The CDR3 is 15 amino acids. CDR1 and CDR2 from the germline V gene are MNHEY and SMNVEV (reference sequence).